The 20 T cell receptor beta chains below all came from one sample that was sequenced in a study of shared clonotypes between healthy human individuals (dated by TCRdb to between 2020 and 2021). CD8 naive samples were obtained by positive selection for CCR7 among CD45RO-negative cells, yielding a CD45RA+CCR7+ population from which TemRA cells were excluded. Library creation used the immunoSEQ multiplex PCR assay. In its TCRdb copy, this immuneACCESS table keeps in-frame sequences only and misses some clones. Where compared with another copy, unresolved V genes explain less than half of these, and the others have no known cause. The sample data list about 550,000 clones, and roughly 95% of these were observed just once. Clones ranked in the top ten supply roughly 0.1% of the sample. Sequenced material: naive CD8+ T cells sorted from blood. What this sample's cell subset or site label stands for: CD45RA+CCR7+. The source of these receptors is a woman in her thirties in good health.

The CDR3 spells CASSPTSGGNYEQYF. As DNA, the CDR3 is TGTGCCAGCAGCCCCACTAGCGGGGGAAACTACGAGCAGTACTTC. The V gene is TRBV28, the J gene TRBJ2-7; 11 nucleotides agree with TRBD2. CDR1 MDHEN and CDR2 SYDVKM come from the germline V gene. Trimming removed 6 bases from V and 3 bases from J; junction bases left unmatched: 7. The CDR3 has 15 amino acids.

V and J are TRBV27 and TRBJ1-3; D perhaps matches TRBD1 (5 bases). Trimming left V 7 bases short and J 2 bases short, with 12 bases between. Germline CDR1 and CDR2: MNHEY and SMNVEV (reference sequence). The CDR3 is made up of 14 amino acids. The CDR3 sequence: CASKWDPAGNTIYF. CDR3 nucleotides: TGTGCCAGCAAATGGGACCCTGCTGGAAACACCATATATTTT.

This sequence joins TRBV7-2 and TRBJ1-4; possible D gene TRBD1, 6 bases. The V gene lost 5 bases and the J gene lost 0 bases, with 13 bases spanning the gap. Germline values: CDR1 SGHTA, CDR2 FQGNSA. This CDR3 spans 16 amino acids. The CDR3 spells CASSRRYRATNEKLFF. The CDR3 DNA is TGTGCCAGCAGCCGGCGATACAGGGCAACTAATGAAAAACTGTTTTTT.

The chain employs TRBV5-6 and TRBJ2-7, with unresolved D. The CDR3 has 14 amino acids. Per the germline V gene, CDR1 is SGHDT and CDR2 is YYEEEE. Trimming removed 4 bases from V and 2 bases from J, with 13 bases in between. CDR3 residues: CASSISGRTYEQYF. DNA for the CDR3: TGTGCCAGCAGCATATCAGGCAGGACCTACGAGCAGTACTTC.

The chain combines TRBV5-4 with TRBJ2-2; 10 positions agree with TRBD2. The CDR3 is 15 residues long. With V trimmed by 4 bases and J by 5 bases, 5 bases remained unmatched. CDR1 is SGHNT, CDR2 YYREEE, per germline (reference sequence). CDR3 coding DNA: TGTGCCAGCAGCCTAGCGGGAGCTGCGACCGGGGAGCTGTTTTTT. It encodes CASSLAGAATGELFF.

The gene calls are TRBV28 and TRBJ2-7; 8 bases agree with TRBD2. This CDR3 is 14 amino acids long. V was clipped by 5 bases and J by 6 bases; unmatched bases: 9. CDR1 MDHEN and CDR2 SYDVKM come from the germline V gene. CDR3 sequence reads: CASSLSREGLEQYF. For the CDR3, the DNA is TGTGCCAGCAGTCTTAGTCGGGAGGGCCTCGAGCAGTACTTC.

This rearrangement joins TRBV28 to TRBJ2-1; D may be TRBD2 (5 bases). V was cut by 2 bases and J by 4 bases, with 9 bases left in between. The CDR3 runs to 14 residues. Germline CDR1 MDHEN, CDR2 SYDVKM. The CDR3 nucleotides read TGTGCCAGCAGTTTAGGCGGGCTATACAATGAGCAGTTCTTC. Translating gives CASSLGGLYNEQFF.

The CDR3 reads CASSLETGSTGELFF. CDR3 nucleotide sequence: TGTGCCAGCAGTTTAGAGACAGGTAGCACCGGGGAGCTGTTTTTT. V usage is TRBV28 and J usage is TRBJ2-2; D possibly corresponds to TRBD1 (6 bases). Germline V gene sequence: CDR1 MDHEN, CDR2 SYDVKM. The length of the CDR3 is 15 residues. V dropped 2 bases and J dropped 4 bases, with 11 bases sitting between them.

The chain links TRBV9 to TRBJ2-3; 8 nucleotides line up with TRBD2. The germline V gene has CDR1 SGDLS and CDR2 YYNGEE. The V segment lost 0 bases and the J segment 5 bases; nucleotides outside the gene matches: 5. This CDR3 has 15 amino acids. CDR3: CASSVGGLEGDTQYF. DNA for the CDR3: TGTGCCAGCAGCGTAGGGGGACTAGAGGGAGATACGCAGTATTTT. The full variable domain, completed using reference TRBV9 and TRBJ2-3, is DSGVTQTPKHLITATGQRVTLRCSPRSGDLSVYWYQQSLDQGLQFLIQYYNGEERAKGNILERFSAQQFPDLHSELNLSSLELGDSALYFCASSVGGLEGDTQYFGPGTRLTVL.

There are a few counts of this clone. The chain links TRBV6-1 to TRBJ1-1, with 7 bases matching TRBD1. Looked up from germline, CDR1 is MNHNS and CDR2 is SASEGT. V lost 3 bases and J lost 1; bases outside the gene matches: 11. This CDR3 comprises 17 residues. The CDR3 nucleotides are TGTGCCAGCAGTGATAAATCAGGGACAGAACCGAACACTGAAGCTTTCTTT. It specifies CASSDKSGTEPNTEAFF.

The chain carries TRBV27 and TRBJ1-5; maybe TRBD1 (6 bases). V lost 6 bases to trimming and J lost 0 bases, with 24 bases between them. The CDR3 sequence is 19 residues long. CDR1 is MNHEY, CDR2 SMNVEV, per germline (reference sequence). CDR3 region: CASRIEPGTPNASNQPQHF. The CDR3 nucleotides read TGTGCCAGCAGGATCGAACCCGGGACACCCAACGCTAGCAATCAGCCCCAGCATTTT.

The chain couples TRBV19 to TRBJ2-7; 7 positions match TRBD1. The CDR3 covers 15 residues. The trim removed 3 bases at V and 0 bases at J, leaving 5 bases unmatched. Germline V CDR1 and CDR2: LNHDA, SQIVND (reference sequence). Here the CDR3 reads CASSIRDSRSYEQYF. The CDR3 DNA reads as TGTGCCAGTAGTATTAGGGACAGCCGCTCCTACGAGCAGTACTTC.

In this sample, this clone turned up a few times. V gene TRBV2 combines with J gene TRBJ2-7; D not certain. This CDR3 has 12 residues. Germline values: CDR1 SNHLY, CDR2 FYNNEI. The V end was cut by 10 bases, the J end by 3 bases, with 13 bases between. The CDR3 protein is CATPRLYYEQYF. The DNA for the CDR3 is TGTGCCACCCCTCGCCTATACTACGAGCAGTACTTC.

The chain is built from TRBV5-4 and TRBJ2-7, with D perhaps matching TRBD2 (5 bases). The CDR3 is 15 residues long. Trimming removed 1 base at V and 2 bases at J, with 13 bases between. From germline, CDR1 is SGHNT and CDR2 YYREEE (reference sequence). The DNA for the CDR3 is TGTGCCAGCAGCTTGTCAGTCATCGGGGCCTACGAGCAGTACTTC. This sequence encodes CASSLSVIGAYEQYF.

Of note for this clone: The same CDR3 arises from other DNA sequences in this sample as well. This rearrangement joins TRBV5-1 to TRBJ2-7; D not certain. V gave up 0 bases and J gave up 4 bases, with 2 bases separating them. There are 11 residues in the CDR3. CDR1 is SGHRS and CDR2 is YFSETQ in the germline V gene. This CDR3 is CASSLGYEQYF. The CDR3 nucleotides read TGCGCCAGCAGCTTGGGTTACGAGCAGTACTTC. The entire variable domain, with the rest obtained from reference TRBV5-1 and TRBJ2-7, is as follows: KAGVTQTPRYLIKTRGQQVTLSCSPISGHRSVSWYQQTPGQGLQFLFEYFSETQRNKGNFPGRFSGRQFSNSRSEMNVSTLELGDSALYLCASSLGYEQYFGPGTRLTVT.

The chain employs TRBV28 and TRBJ2-7; D tentatively reads TRBD1 or TRBD2 (5 bases each). CDR1 and CDR2 from the germline V gene are MDHEN and SYDVKM. CDR3 size: 15 residues. Trimming stripped 7 bases from V and 2 bases from J, with 18 bases between. Here the CDR3 reads CASTGPTTIPYEQYF. In DNA form, the CDR3 reads TGTGCCAGCACGGGACCTACGACAATCCCCTACGAGCAGTACTTC.

The chain is built from TRBV2 and TRBJ2-3; possible D gene TRBD2, 5 bases. Germline V gene lookup returns CDR1 SNHLY and CDR2 FYNNEI. V lost 8 bases, J lost 1 base, and 10 bases lay in between. This CDR3 comprises 13 residues. CDR3 nucleotide sequence: TGTGCCAGCCTCTCTAGCCGCACAGATACGCAGTATTTT. It is translated as CASLSSRTDTQYF. The variable domain in full, completed from reference TRBV2 and TRBJ2-3, reads EPEVTQTPSHQVTQMGQEVILRCVPISNHLYFYWYRQILGQKVEFLVSFYNNEISEKSEIFDDQFSVERPDGSNFTLKIRSTKLEDSAMYFCASLSSRTDTQYFGPGTRLTVL.

The chain uses TRBV5-8 and TRBJ2-7; 10 bases match TRBD2. This CDR3 contains 18 residues. Trimming cost V 2 bases and J 0 bases; bases outside gene matches: 11. CDR1 is SGHTS, CDR2 YDEGEE, per germline. The DNA of the CDR3 is TGTGCCAGCAGCTTCAAGCGGGAGGGCCCCATTGTCTCCTACGAGCAGTACTTC. Translating it yields CASSFKREGPIVSYEQYF.

The chain joins TRBV5-4 to TRBJ2-1, with D perhaps TRBD1 (6 bases). Trimming took off 7 bases at V and 4 bases at J, with 15 bases between the two ends. There are 14 residues in the CDR3. Looked up from germline, CDR1 is SGHNT and CDR2 is YYREEE (reference sequence). CDR3 amino acids: CASGRGALYNEQFF. The DNA of the CDR3 is TGTGCCAGCGGCAGGGGAGCCCTATACAATGAGCAGTTCTTC.

The V call is TRBV7-9, the J call TRBJ2-7; possible D gene TRBD2, 5 bases. The CDR3 consists of 13 residues. The germline gives CDR1 SEHNR, CDR2 FQNEAQ (reference sequence). Trimming shortened V by 1 base and J by 3 bases, and 7 bases separated the two germline ends. CDR3 residues: CASSLGGFYEQYF. The CDR3 DNA follows: TGTGCCAGCAGCTTAGGAGGGTTCTACGAGCAGTACTTC.